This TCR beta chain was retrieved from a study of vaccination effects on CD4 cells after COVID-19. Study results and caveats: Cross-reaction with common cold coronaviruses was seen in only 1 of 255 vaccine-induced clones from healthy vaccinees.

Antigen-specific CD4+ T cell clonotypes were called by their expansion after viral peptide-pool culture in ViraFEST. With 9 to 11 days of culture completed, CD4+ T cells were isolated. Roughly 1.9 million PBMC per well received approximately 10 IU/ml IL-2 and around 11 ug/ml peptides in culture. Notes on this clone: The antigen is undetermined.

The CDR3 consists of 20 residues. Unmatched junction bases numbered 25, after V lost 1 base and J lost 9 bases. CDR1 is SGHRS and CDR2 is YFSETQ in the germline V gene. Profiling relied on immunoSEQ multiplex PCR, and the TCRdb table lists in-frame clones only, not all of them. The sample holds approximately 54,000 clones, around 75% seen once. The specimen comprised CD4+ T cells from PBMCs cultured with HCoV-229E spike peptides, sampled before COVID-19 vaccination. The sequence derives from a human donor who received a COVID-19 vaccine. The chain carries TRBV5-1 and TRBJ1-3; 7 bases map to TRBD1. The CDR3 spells CASSLYRDSARLLVSPTIYF. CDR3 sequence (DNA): TGCGCCAGCAGCTTGTACCGGGACAGTGCTCGTCTGCTCGTGAGTCCCACCATATATTTT.